These 3 T cell receptor beta chains came from one sample sequenced in a study of blood T cells in healthy people across ages. Primers used in a second PCR of about 6 to 11 cycles were a sample-barcoded 5' primer and a J-beta primer mix. TCRdb analysed the 5' RACE reads with MiXCR anew, one entry per CDR3 protein. The sample includes 910,000 or so distinct CDR3 sequences, roughly 47% of them seen just once. The specimen was blood. The receptors were sampled from a woman aged 55 to 70 in good health.

The chain combines TRBV5-1 with TRBJ2-7, with a tentative D call TRBD1 (6 bases). The CDR3 totals 16 residues. Germline CDR1 SGHRS, CDR2 YFSETQ. Between the trimmed V and J ends, which lost 0 bases and 6 bases, there was a span of 19 bases. CDR3 bases: TGCGCCAGCAGCTTGGATGGGGGCCCGAATGGGGGCGAGCAGTACTTC. Protein sequence: CASSLDGGPNGGEQYF.

The table lists this clonotype with a few counts. The CDR3 DNA is TGCGCCAGCAGCCAAGAATGGCCGGGAGAAGCCAATGAGCAGTTCTTC. It encodes CASSQEWPGEANEQFF. The chain recombines TRBV4-1 with TRBJ2-1, with D maybe TRBD2 (6 bases). The CDR3 runs 16 residues. CDR1 is MGHRA and CDR2 is YSYEKL in the germline V gene. V shed 0 bases and J shed 6 bases, with 15 bases lying between them.

As for this clonotype: At one boundary the junction diverges from the germline segment, which might be a read error. The chain carries TRBV2 and TRBJ2-5; D possibly corresponds to TRBD2 (6 bases). Germline V CDR1 and CDR2: SNHLY, FYNNEI. There are 14 residues in the CDR3. In DNA form, the CDR3 reads TGTGCCAGCAGTGACGGGGGAAACCAAGAGACCCTGTACTTC. Protein sequence: CASSDGGNQETLYF.